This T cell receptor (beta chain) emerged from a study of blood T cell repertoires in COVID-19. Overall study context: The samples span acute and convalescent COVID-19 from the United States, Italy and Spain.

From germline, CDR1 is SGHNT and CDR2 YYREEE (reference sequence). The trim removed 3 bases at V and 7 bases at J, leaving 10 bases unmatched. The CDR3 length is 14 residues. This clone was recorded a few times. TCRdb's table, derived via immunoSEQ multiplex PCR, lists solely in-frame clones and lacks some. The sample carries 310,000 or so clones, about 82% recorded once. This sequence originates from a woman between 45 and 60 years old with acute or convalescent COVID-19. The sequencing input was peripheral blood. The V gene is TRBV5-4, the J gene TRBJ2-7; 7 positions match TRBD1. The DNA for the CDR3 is TGTGCCAGCAGCTCCACAGGGGCCCCTTGGGAGCAGTACTTC. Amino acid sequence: CASSSTGAPWEQYF. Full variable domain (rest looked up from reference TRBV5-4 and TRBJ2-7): ETGVTQSPTHLIKTRGQQVTLRCSSQSGHNTVSWYQQALGQGPQFIFQYYREEENGRGNFPPRFSGLQFPNYSSELNVNALELDDSALYLCASSSTGAPWEQYFGPGTRLTVT.